The entry below describes one TCR beta chain. This record comes from a study of blood T cell repertoires in COVID-19. Across the study: Researchers got acute and convalescent COVID-19 samples from the United States, Italy and Spain. Sample material is recorded as cDNA or gDNA derived from T cells, B-cell-depleted T cells, or PBMCs.

Original data processing: The authors estimated nucleated cell counts from reference gene primer amplification. Only in-frame clones appear in the TCRdb table, and some are missing; sequencing was by immunoSEQ multiplex PCR. V, J and clone size reflect that table, while D and trimming were determined from the DNA. This sample carries under 300,000 clones, 75% to 85% of them seen once, and the ten largest clones take around 5.9%. The CDR3 is 16 amino acids. Germline-derived CDR1 and CDR2 are SGHRS and YFSETQ. The V end lost 4 bases, the J end lost 0 bases, and 11 bases lay between the germline ends. The source material was peripheral blood. This TCR came from a human donor in a cohort sampled during active COVID-19. The rearrangement joins TRBV5-1 to TRBJ1-6; D not resolved. The DNA of the CDR3 is TGCGCCAGCAGCACGGGGTTGTCCTCCTATAATTCACCCCTCCACTTT. Its translation: CASSTGLSSYNSPLHF.